The rows below give T cell receptor beta chains drawn from one sample of a study of blood T cell repertoires in COVID-19. Method: immunoSEQ multiplex PCR; TCRdb's copy keeps in-frame clones and lacks some. Of 150,000 to 200,000 clones in the sample, about 80% were seen once. What was sequenced was peripheral blood. These receptors were obtained from a man between 25 and 39 years old with active or convalescent COVID-19. Both conserved end residues are part of each CDR3. D genes are given only for firm matches. Clone size is not always given. Where it is, it says once, few, many or a class for expanded clones.

v_gene: TRBV19
d_gene: NA
j_gene: TRBJ2-4
abundance: NA
CDR3aa: CASSTSGGGNIQYF
CDR3nt: TGTGCCAGTAGCACGTCGGGGGGCGGAAACATTCAGTACTTC

v_gene: TRBV30
d_gene: NA
j_gene: TRBJ1-5
abundance: NA
CDR3aa: CAWSVYRNQPQHF
CDR3nt: TGTGCCTGGAGTGTATATCGCAATCAGCCCCAGCATTTT

v_gene: TRBV11-3
d_gene: NA
j_gene: TRBJ2-7
abundance: NA
CDR3aa: CASRPNGGREQYF
CDR3nt: TGTGCCAGCAGGCCGAACGGAGGAAGGGAGCAGTACTTC

v_gene: TRBV24-1
d_gene: NA
j_gene: TRBJ1-5
abundance: NA
CDR3aa: CATSDRGGGNQPQHF
CDR3nt: TGTGCCACCAGTGATCGGGGAGGAGGCAATCAGCCCCAGCATTTT

v_gene: TRBV7-2
d_gene: TRBD1
j_gene: TRBJ1-2
abundance: NA
CDR3aa: CASSSPGTGLANYGYTF
CDR3nt: TGTGCCAGCAGCTCACCAGGGACAGGGCTTGCCAACTATGGCTACACCTTC

v_gene: TRBV27
d_gene: TRBD2
j_gene: TRBJ2-7
abundance: NA
CDR3aa: CASSPSGTSYEQYF
CDR3nt: TGTGCCAGCAGTCCTAGCGGGACATCCTACGAGCAGTACTTC

v_gene: TRBV6-1
d_gene: TRBD1
j_gene: TRBJ1-2
abundance: once
CDR3aa: CASSDRGSANYGYTF
CDR3nt: TGTGCCAGCAGTGACAGGGGGAGCGCTAACTATGGCTACACCTTC

v_gene: TRBV6-5
d_gene: NA
j_gene: TRBJ1-1
abundance: NA
CDR3aa: CASNMGGRNTEAFF
CDR3nt: TGTGCCAGCAATATGGGGGGGCGGAACACTGAAGCTTTCTTT

v_gene: TRBV19
d_gene: NA
j_gene: TRBJ1-5
abundance: NA
CDR3aa: CASSGQFPGQPQHF
CDR3nt: TGTGCCAGTAGTGGACAGTTTCCGGGACAGCCCCAGCATTTT

v_gene: TRBV7-6
d_gene: TRBD1
j_gene: TRBJ2-7
abundance: NA
CDR3aa: CASSPRQGAYEQYF
CDR3nt: TGTGCCAGCAGCCCACGACAGGGGGCCTACGAGCAGTACTTC

v_gene: TRBV29-1
d_gene: TRBD1
j_gene: TRBJ1-2
abundance: NA
CDR3aa: CSVDPDRNYGYTF
CDR3nt: TGCAGCGTCGACCCGGACAGGAATTATGGCTACACCTTC

v_gene: TRBV12-3/TRBV12-4
d_gene: TRBD1
j_gene: TRBJ2-1
abundance: NA
CDR3aa: CASTHSDRDEQFF
CDR3nt: TGTGCCAGCACCCATTCGGACAGGGACGAGCAGTTCTTC

v_gene: TRBV27
d_gene: NA
j_gene: TRBJ2-3
abundance: NA
CDR3aa: CASSSTGDTQYF
CDR3nt: TGTGCCAGCAGTTCGACGGGAGATACGCAGTATTTT

v_gene: TRBV7-9
d_gene: TRBD1
j_gene: TRBJ2-1
abundance: once
CDR3aa: CASSLAGDRGNEQFF
CDR3nt: TGTGCCAGCAGCTTAGCGGGGGACAGGGGAAATGAGCAGTTCTTC